What follows are 27 T cell receptor beta chains derived from one specimen sequenced in a study of blood T cells in healthy people across ages. Combining a sample-barcoded 5' primer with a J-beta primer mix, a second PCR ran for roughly 7 to 12 cycles. TCRdb reprocessed the 5' RACE reads with MiXCR, giving one entry per CDR3 protein. The table records 600,000 to 850,000 distinct CDR3 sequences, approximately 39% of them present only once. Specimen: blood. These receptor sequences come from a woman aged 55-69 years in good health.

This clonotype has ten or more counts. V and J are TRBV7-2 and TRBJ2-7, with D hard to call. Trimming took 2 bases from V and 4 from J, leaving 6 bases between them. Germline assignment: CDR1 SGHTA and CDR2 FQGNSA. The CDR3 contains 12 residues. CDR3 amino acids: CASSLSLYEQYF. Here the CDR3 DNA reads TGTGCCAGCAGCTTATCTCTTTACGAGCAGTACTTC.

This clonotype was seen repeatedly, ten times or more. The J gene is TRBJ1-5, the V gene TRBV4-3; D gene ambiguous. CDR1 is LGHNA and CDR2 is YSLEER in the germline V gene. Trimming removed 5 bases from V and 2 bases from J, with 13 bases in between. The CDR3 consists of 15 residues. The CDR3 DNA sequence: TGCGCCAGCAGCTCAAAGTATCAGGGCAATCAGCCCCAGCATTTT. It is translated as CASSSKYQGNQPQHF.

This clonotype was seen only a few times. The chain recombines TRBV14 with TRBJ1-1; possibly TRBD1 for D (5 bases). The CDR3 contains 15 residues. Germline loops: CDR1 SGHDN, CDR2 FVKESK. V was clipped by 1 base and J by 4 bases, with 13 bases between them. This CDR3 is CASSQVGDPGTEAFF. The CDR3 coding sequence is TGTGCCAGCAGCCAAGTGGGGGATCCGGGCACTGAAGCTTTCTTT.

This clonotype has a handful of counts. The chain joins TRBV20-1 to TRBJ2-7; D is undetermined. From germline, CDR1 is DFQATT and CDR2 SNEGSKA (reference sequence). Trimming took off 3 bases at V and 0 bases at J, with 18 bases between the two ends. CDR3 length equals 16 residues. CDR3 loop: CSARSDLKYDSYEQYF. For the CDR3, the DNA is TGCAGTGCTAGGTCAGATCTTAAATATGACTCCTACGAGCAGTACTTC.

This rearrangement joins TRBV12-3 or TRBV12-4 to TRBJ2-7, with a weak D call TRBD1 (6 bases). Trimming stripped 0 bases from V and 2 bases from J, with 17 bases between. This CDR3 region has 17 residues. The CDR3 region is CASSLAWGRGLTYEQYF. CDR3 nucleotide sequence: TGTGCCAGCAGTTTAGCCTGGGGCAGGGGCCTTACCTACGAGCAGTACTTC.

This sequence joins TRBV30 and TRBJ1-2; 8 positions agree with TRBD1. Looked up from germline, CDR1 is GTSNPN and CDR2 is SVGIG (reference sequence). V was clipped by 6 bases and J by 6 bases; unmatched bases: 6. The CDR3 loop spans 12 amino acids. The CDR3 protein is CACQTGDDGYTF. Here the CDR3 DNA reads TGTGCCTGCCAGACAGGGGACGATGGCTACACCTTC. The full variable domain, completed using reference TRBV30 and TRBJ1-2, is SQTIHQWPATLVQPVGSPLSLECTVEGTSNPNLYWYRQAAGRGLQLLFYSVGIGQISSEVPQNLSASRPQDRQFILSSKKLLLSDSGFYLCACQTGDDGYTFGSGTRLTVV.

In DNA form, the CDR3 reads TGTGCCAGCAGCGGGGACAGGTTGGATACTGAAGCTTTCTTT. Its protein product is CASSGDRLDTEAFF. The V and J genes are TRBV2 and TRBJ1-1, with TRBD1 identical over 8 bases. CDR1 and CDR2 from the germline V gene are SNHLY and FYNNEI. After removal of 6 bases from V and 5 bases from J, the junction contained 8 bases not matched to a gene. The CDR3 contains 14 residues.

This clonotype turned up a few times. V and J are TRBV5-1 and TRBJ2-7; 12 bases fit TRBD1. CDR1 SGHRS and CDR2 YFSETQ come from the germline V gene. V lost 4 bases and J lost 0; bases outside the gene matches: 5. The CDR3 consists of 16 residues. CDR3 residues: CASSQGQGATSYEQYF. CDR3 nucleotides: TGCGCCAGCAGCCAGGGACAGGGGGCGACCTCCTACGAGCAGTACTTC.

This clonotype appeared a few times. This chain connects TRBV28 to TRBJ2-7; TRBD2 matches at 11 bases. V was pared by 4 bases and J by 7 bases, with 6 bases of the junction left unmatched. The CDR3 spans 14 residues. CDR1 MDHEN and CDR2 SYDVKM come from the germline V gene. In DNA, the CDR3 is TGTGCCAGCAGTTCACTAGCGGGAGTAAATGAGCAGTACTTC. It yields the protein CASSSLAGVNEQYF.

This clonotype was observed a handful of times. The chain has TRBV9 and TRBJ2-1; D remains ambiguous. The germline CDR1 and CDR2 sequences are SGDLS and YYNGEE. V lost 3 bases to trimming and J lost 9 bases, with 13 bases between them. CDR3 length: 13 residues. The CDR3 reads CASSATFSGEQFF. DNA of the CDR3: TGTGCCAGCAGCGCAACTTTTTCTGGTGAGCAGTTCTTC. Based on the CDR3 plus reference TRBV9 and TRBJ2-1, the full variable domain is DSGVTQTPKHLITATGQRVTLRCSPRSGDLSVYWYQQSLDQGLQFLIQYYNGEERAKGNILERFSAQQFPDLHSELNLSSLELGDSALYFCASSATFSGEQFFGPGTRLTVL.

The chain's CDR3 is CASSPSGTRDNEQFF. DNA of the CDR3: TGCGCCAGCAGCCCTAGCGGGACCAGGGACAATGAGCAGTTCTTC. The rearrangement links TRBV4-3 to TRBJ2-1, with TRBD2 identical over 9 bases. The CDR3 covers 15 residues. The ends lost 4 bases at V and 5 bases at J; junction bases unmatched: 6. The germline gives CDR1 LGHNA, CDR2 YSLEER.

The chain joins TRBV12-3 or TRBV12-4 to TRBJ2-1; 16 bases agree with TRBD2. V lost 3 bases and J lost 7; bases outside the gene matches: 3. This CDR3 contains 16 residues. Here the CDR3 reads CASSFQGLAGGNEQFF. CDR3 nucleotides: TGTGCCAGCAGTTTCCAGGGACTAGCGGGAGGGAATGAGCAGTTCTTC.

This clonotype was counted a few times. CDR3 sequence: CSARRGGGITDTQYF. As DNA, the CDR3 is TGCAGTGCTAGACGGGGTGGGGGAATCACAGATACGCAGTATTTT. The rearrangement joins TRBV20-1 to TRBJ2-3, with D tentatively TRBD1 or TRBD2 (5 bases each). Germline V gives CDR1 DFQATT, CDR2 SNEGSKA (reference sequence). The CDR3 is 15 amino acids. V was trimmed by 2 bases and J by 2 bases, leaving 14 bases between them.

As DNA, the CDR3 is TGCAGCGTTGGAGGGGGAAATCAGCCCCAGCATTTT. As protein: CSVGGGNQPQHF. The chain carries TRBV29-1 and TRBJ1-5; TRBD1 is a possible D gene (6 bases). Germline V gene data show CDR1 as SQVTM and CDR2 as ANQGSEA. V shed 4 bases and J shed 4 bases, with 8 bases lying between them. The CDR3 runs to 12 residues.

This clonotype was seen more than once but under ten times. This rearrangement joins TRBV20-1 to TRBJ2-1; D might be TRBD2 (7 bases). Deletions cut 5 bases from V and 6 bases from J, with 11 bases between. Germline values: CDR1 DFQATT, CDR2 SNEGSKA (reference sequence). This CDR3 spans 12 amino acids. CDR3 sequence: CSALGGGNEQFF. The CDR3 DNA sequence: TGCAGTGCTCTAGGGGGGGGCAATGAGCAGTTCTTC.

This clonotype was observed a handful of times. The rearrangement uses TRBV20-1 and TRBJ1-2; tentative D call: TRBD1 (6 bases). The ends were cut back, 6 bases at V and 7 bases at J, with 21 bases in the middle. The CDR3 totals 14 residues. CDR1 is DFQATT and CDR2 is SNEGSKA in the germline V gene (reference sequence). CDR3 DNA sequence: TGCAGTGCCCACGACGGGGGCCTATCCGGTGGCTACACCTTC. Translated, it gives CSAHDGGLSGGYTF.

This clonotype was seen once. The rearrangement joins TRBV6-5 to TRBJ2-2; perhaps TRBD2 as D (5 bases). The CDR3 length is 13 residues. Per germline, CDR1 MNHEY and CDR2 SVGAGI. Deletions cut 7 bases from V and 2 bases from J, with 8 bases between. The CDR3 coding sequence is TGTGCCAGCACCCGGGGAAACACCGGGGAGCTGTTTTTT. As protein: CASTRGNTGELFF.

This clonotype was detected only a few times. The chain employs TRBV6-5 and TRBJ2-7, with D perhaps TRBD1 or TRBD2 (5 bases each). Germline V CDR1 and CDR2: MNHEY, SVGAGI. V lost 0 bases and J lost 3, with 15 bases in between. The length of the CDR3 is 16 residues. The CDR3 protein is CASSYSPPGTGYEQYF. The CDR3 DNA reads as TGTGCCAGCAGTTACTCCCCCCCAGGGACCGGCTACGAGCAGTACTTC.

Comment on this clonotype: The junction and the germline gene differ at one end; a read error may be behind it. CDR3 DNA: TGTGCTAGCAGCCCTGGGGCTAGCGGACAAGAGACCCAGTACTTC. This translates into CASSPGASGQETQYF. The V gene is TRBV7-7, the J gene TRBJ2-5; 7 bases align to TRBD2. CDR3 length: 15 amino acids. The V gene's germline CDR1 is SSHAT and CDR2 FNYEAQ (reference sequence).

CDR3 residues: CASSLSPAGAAYNEQFF. The CDR3 region has the DNA TGTGCCAGCAGCTTATCCCCGGCAGGGGCGGCATACAATGAGCAGTTCTTC. The chain uses TRBV7-6 and TRBJ2-1, with D perhaps TRBD1 (6 bases). The V end was cut by 2 bases, the J end by 4 bases, with 18 bases between. There are 17 residues in the CDR3. Germline-derived CDR1 and CDR2 are SGHVS and FNYEAQ. The variable domain in full, with the rest retrieved from reference TRBV7-6 and TRBJ2-1, is GAGVSQSPRYKVTKRGQDVALRCDPISGHVSLYWYRQALGQGPEFLTYFNYEAQQDKSGLPNDRFSAERPEGSISTLTIQRTEQRDSAMYRCASSLSPAGAAYNEQFFGPGTRLTVL.

With regard to this clonotype: A much larger clone sits a single nucleotide away, making a read error possible. The DNA for the CDR3 is TGTGCCAGCAGCTCAATCGGGGGGCGGACGAGCACAGATACGCAGTATTTT. It translates to CASSSIGGRTSTDTQYF. The chain recombines TRBV7-2 with TRBJ2-3, with D perhaps matching TRBD2 (7 bases). Trimming removed 4 bases from V and 0 bases from J, with 17 bases in between. The CDR3 length is 17 residues. Germline-derived CDR1 and CDR2 are SGHTA and FQGNSA.

This clonotype has more than one count but fewer than ten. The chain is built from TRBV11-3 and TRBJ2-1, with 9 bases that match TRBD1. With V trimmed by 5 bases and J by 11 bases, 7 bases remained unmatched. Germline V gives CDR1 SGHNT, CDR2 YENEEA. CDR3 length: 13 residues. CDR3 sequence: CASSISGTGKQFF. CDR3 coding DNA: TGTGCCAGCAGCATCTCCGGGACAGGGAAGCAGTTCTTC.

The chain employs TRBV2 and TRBJ2-5, with a possible D match to TRBD1 (7 bases). Germline CDR1 and CDR2: SNHLY and FYNNEI. V lost 6 bases and J lost 2, with 22 bases in between. The CDR3 runs 17 residues. The CDR3 DNA is TGTGCCAGCAGGGTATTTAGAGTTGCAGGGGGGCAAGAGACCCAGTACTTC. It translates to CASRVFRVAGGQETQYF.

CDR3 sequence (DNA): TGTGCCAGCACCCAGATCACGGGGGATTCATCATACGAGCAGTACTTC. It is translated as CASTQITGDSSYEQYF. This chain connects TRBV6-2 or TRBV6-3 to TRBJ2-7; a possible D gene is TRBD2 (6 bases). The V and J ends lost 7 bases and 4 bases respectively, with 23 bases between them. Germline assignment: CDR1 MNHEY and CDR2 SVGEGT. CDR3 length equals 16 residues.

Many counts were recorded for this clonotype. The junction and the germline gene differ at one end; a read error may be behind it. V is TRBV11-2 and J is TRBJ2-7; 9 nucleotides align to TRBD2. CDR1 is SGHAT, CDR2 FQNNGV, per germline. The CDR3 has 15 amino acids. Here the CDR3 reads CASSLEASGNYEQYF. The CDR3 nucleotides read TGCGCCAGCAGCTTGGAAGCTAGCGGGAACTACGAGCAGTACTTC.

As concerns this clonotype: A much larger clone differs from this one at a single base, so this may be a read error. V gene TRBV4-2 combines with J gene TRBJ2-3; D possibly matches TRBD1 or TRBD2 (5 bases each). Germline V lookup: CDR1 LGHNA, CDR2 YNFKEQ. This CDR3 is 16 amino acids long. CDR3 DNA: TGTGCCAGCAGCCAAGAAGCCCGAGGACTGACAGATACGCGGTATTTT. It encodes CASSQEARGLTDTRYF.

This clonotype was recorded a few times. The V gene is TRBV12-3 or TRBV12-4, the J gene TRBJ2-4, with D uncertain. CDR3 length: 14 amino acids. V was shortened by 9 bases and J by 1 base, with 13 bases between the two germline ends. CDR3 residues: CASSDGVAKNIQYF. The DNA of the CDR3 is TGTGCCAGTTCGGATGGGGTGGCCAAAAACATTCAGTACTTC.